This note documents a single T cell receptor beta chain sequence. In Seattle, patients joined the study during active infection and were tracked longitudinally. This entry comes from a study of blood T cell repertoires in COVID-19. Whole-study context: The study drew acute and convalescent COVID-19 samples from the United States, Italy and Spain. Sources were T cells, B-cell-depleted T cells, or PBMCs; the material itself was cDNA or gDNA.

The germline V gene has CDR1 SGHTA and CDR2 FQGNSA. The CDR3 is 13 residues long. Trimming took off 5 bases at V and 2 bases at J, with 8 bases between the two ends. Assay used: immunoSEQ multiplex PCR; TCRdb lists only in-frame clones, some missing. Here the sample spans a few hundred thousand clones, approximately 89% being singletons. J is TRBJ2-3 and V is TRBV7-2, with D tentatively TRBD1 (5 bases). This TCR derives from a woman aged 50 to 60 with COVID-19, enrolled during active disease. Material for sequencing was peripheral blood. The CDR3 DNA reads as TGTGCCAGCAGCCTGACAGACACAGATACGCAGTATTTT. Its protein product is CASSLTDTDTQYF.